This T cell receptor beta chain was captured in a study of monozygotic twins with inflammatory bowel disease. Regarding the study as a whole: Varying immunosuppressive regimens may have increased patient repertoire variability.

Note on this clonotype: Its antigen is as yet unknown.

Per germline, CDR1 ENHRY and CDR2 SYGVKD. CDR3 length: 13 amino acids. In preparing each TCR library, roughly 3,200 ng of total RNA was used. cDNA synthesis was performed in eight separate reactions for each sample. TCRdb re-called the 5' RACE reads and catalogs CDR3 proteins one per entry, DNA excluded. The sample table includes a few hundred thousand distinct CDR3 sequences. This rearrangement joins TRBV10-3 to TRBJ2-7. Sequencing was carried out using blood. The receptor's source is a human donor with ulcerative colitis or Crohn's disease, or a healthy co-twin of an affected twin (not recorded which). CDR3 sequence: CAISEWQPYEQYF.